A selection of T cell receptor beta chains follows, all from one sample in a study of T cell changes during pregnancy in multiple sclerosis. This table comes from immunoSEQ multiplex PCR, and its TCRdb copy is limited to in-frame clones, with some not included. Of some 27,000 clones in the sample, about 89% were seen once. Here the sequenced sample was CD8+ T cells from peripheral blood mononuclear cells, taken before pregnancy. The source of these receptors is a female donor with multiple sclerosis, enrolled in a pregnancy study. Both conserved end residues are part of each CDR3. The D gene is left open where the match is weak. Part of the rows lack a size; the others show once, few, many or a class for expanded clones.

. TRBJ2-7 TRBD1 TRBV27 CASSPPPGGPYEQYF TGTGCCAGCAGTCCCCCGCCAGGGGGTCCCTACGAGCAGTACTTC
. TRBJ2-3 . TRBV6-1 CASSERGTTDTQYF TGTGCCAGCAGTGAACGGGGGACCACAGATACGCAGTATTTT
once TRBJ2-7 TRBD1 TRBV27 CASSLDSGGEDEQYF TGTGCCAGCAGTCTGGACTCAGGGGGCGAAGACGAGCAGTACTTC
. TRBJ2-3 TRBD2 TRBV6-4 CASSSSGGATDTQYF TGTGCCAGCAGTTCGAGCGGGGGGGCAACAGATACGCAGTATTTT
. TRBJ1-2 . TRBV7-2 CASSLAAGANYGYTF TGTGCCAGCAGCTTAGCGGCAGGGGCGAACTATGGCTACACCTTC
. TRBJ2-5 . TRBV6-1 CASSEANKRENFRETQYF TGTGCCAGCAGTGAAGCGAACAAAAGGGAGAACTTTAGAGAGACCCAGTACTTC
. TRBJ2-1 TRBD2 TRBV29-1 CSVDRAGGYNEQFF TGCAGCGTTGATCGAGCGGGGGGCTACAATGAGCAGTTCTTC
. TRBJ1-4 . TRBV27 CASSLAPAGGSNEKLFF TGTGCCAGCAGTTTAGCCCCGGCCGGGGGAAGTAATGAAAAACTGTTTTTT
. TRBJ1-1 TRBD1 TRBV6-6 CASNVIQGGTEAFF TGTGCCAGCAATGTAATACAGGGGGGCACTGAAGCTTTCTTT
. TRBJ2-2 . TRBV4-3 CASSLRGDTGELFF TGCGCCAGCAGCCTACGCGGGGACACCGGGGAGCTGTTTTTT
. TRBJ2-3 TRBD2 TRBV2 CASDKRGYTDTQYF TGTGCCAGTGACAAGCGGGGGTACACAGATACGCAGTATTTT
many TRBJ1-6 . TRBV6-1 CASSDLTSRAGFSPLHF TGTGCCAGCAGTGACCTAACTTCAAGGGCGGGATTTTCACCCCTCCACTTT
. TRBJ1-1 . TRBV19 CASSPPPSWNTEAFF TGTGCCAGTAGTCCTCCCCCTTCGTGGAACACTGAAGCTTTCTTT
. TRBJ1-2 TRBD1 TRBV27 CASSPDRGPGYTF TGTGCCAGCAGCCCCGACAGGGGGCCTGGCTACACCTTC